There are a few counts of the clone carrying this TCR beta chain. What it binds is not known. Germline CDR1 LGHNA, CDR2 YSLEER. This CDR3 has 14 amino acids. V was trimmed by 3 bases and J by 8 bases, leaving 14 bases between them. Via MiXCR, TCRdb re-called the 5' RACE reads, giving one row per CDR3 protein. The sample lists 450,000 to 600,000 distinct CDR3 sequences; 13% were seen once. This specimen comes from a study of T cells after yellow fever vaccination. Study outcomes and limitations: Most primary-vaccination clones reappeared after the booster (about 97% CD4, 85% to 90% CD8).

The chain links TRBV4-3 to TRBJ2-1; possible D gene TRBD1, 6 bases. Sequenced here: PBMCs, sampled on the day of the yellow fever booster vaccination. The TCR comes from a man in his thirties or forties who received the YFV17D yellow fever vaccine. As DNA, the CDR3 is TGCGCCAGCAGCCATTCGATGGGGGCTTATGAGCAGTTCTTC. Residues: CASSHSMGAYEQFF.